The 15 T cell receptor beta chains below were found in one sample sequenced in a study of shared clonotypes between healthy human individuals. The table came from immunoSEQ multiplex PCR; TCRdb's copy has only in-frame clones and leaves some out. The repertoire holds roughly 2 million clones, approximately 94% seen once, with 0.13% in the top ten. The sequencing input was naive CD4+ T cells sorted from blood. The subset: CD45RA+ positively selected. These receptors were collected from a man between 18 and 35 years old in good health.

The chain joins TRBV15 to TRBJ2-2, with a weak D call TRBD2 (6 bases). V lost 3 bases and J lost 4, with 9 bases in between. Germline-derived CDR1 and CDR2 are LNHNV and YYDKDF (reference sequence). The CDR3 has 14 residues. CDR3 nucleotides: TGTGCCACCAGCAGGAGCGGGTCCACCGGGGAGCTGTTTTTT. It is translated as CATSRSGSTGELFF.

V is TRBV5-4 and J is TRBJ1-4; perhaps TRBD1 as D (5 bases). Germline assignment: CDR1 SGHNT and CDR2 YYREEE (reference sequence). This CDR3 is 14 amino acids long. V was cut by 4 bases and J by 1 base, with 8 bases left in between. The CDR3 is CASSHDRTNEKLFF. The CDR3 coding sequence is TGTGCCAGCAGCCACGACAGAACTAATGAAAAACTGTTTTTT.

This clone was detected only once. The chain carries TRBV9 and TRBJ1-5, with D possibly TRBD1 on 6 matching bases. This CDR3 spans 15 amino acids. From germline, CDR1 is SGDLS and CDR2 YYNGEE. V lost 4 bases, J lost 7 bases, and 18 bases lay in between. The CDR3 loop is CASSPDLRTEQPQHF. CDR3 sequence (DNA): TGTGCCAGCAGCCCTGACCTTAGGACAGAACAGCCCCAGCATTTT.

To note about this clone: Distinct nucleotide sequences in the sample also encode this CDR3. The chain couples TRBV19 to TRBJ2-3, with D perhaps TRBD2 (6 bases). The CDR3 runs 13 residues. CDR1 and CDR2 (germline): LNHDA, SQIVND (reference sequence). V lost 2 bases to trimming and J lost 4 bases, with 7 bases between them. The CDR3 DNA sequence: TGTGCCAGTAGTATAAGGAGGGCAGATACGCAGTATTTT. Translating it yields CASSIRRADTQYF.

The rearrangement uses TRBV7-9 and TRBJ1-4; possibly TRBD1 for D (5 bases). CDR1 and CDR2 from the germline V gene are SEHNR and FQNEAQ (reference sequence). This CDR3 comprises 14 residues. Trimming shortened V by 1 base and J by 5 bases, and 8 bases separated the two germline ends. CDR3 coding DNA: TGTGCCAGCAGCTTAGGCAGGGTGAATGAAAAACTGTTTTTT. Translation: CASSLGRVNEKLFF.

The chain employs TRBV4-3 and TRBJ2-3; 10 bases line up with TRBD2. CDR3 length equals 19 residues. V dropped 0 bases and J dropped 0; count of bases not matched to a gene: 9. CDR1 and CDR2 (germline): LGHNA, YSLEER. The CDR3 region is CASSQDLPSGRVSTDTQYF. The CDR3 coding sequence is TGCGCCAGCAGCCAAGATCTCCCTAGCGGGAGAGTTAGCACAGATACGCAGTATTTT.

This chain uses TRBV2 with TRBJ2-1, with TRBD1 identical over 7 bases. The CDR3 is 16 residues long. Germline assignment: CDR1 SNHLY and CDR2 FYNNEI. The V and J ends lost 6 bases and 2 bases, in that order; junction bases with no gene match: 10. The CDR3: CASSPGTVHPYNEQFF. The DNA of the CDR3 is TGTGCCAGCAGCCCCGGGACAGTTCATCCCTACAATGAGCAGTTCTTC.

The chain has TRBV18 and TRBJ2-5; no reliable D call. The CDR3 has 12 amino acids. V was pared by 0 bases and J by 7 bases, with 6 bases between. Per the germline V gene, CDR1 is KGHSH and CDR2 is LQKENI. For the CDR3, the DNA is TGTGCCAGCTCACCACCTCAACGGACCCAGTACTTC. Its protein product is CASSPPQRTQYF.

V gene TRBV5-6 combines with J gene TRBJ1-1; D gene ambiguous. CDR3 size: 12 residues. Trimming removed 3 bases from V and 8 bases from J, with 11 bases in between. Germline-derived CDR1 and CDR2 are SGHDT and YYEEEE. In DNA form, the CDR3 reads TGTGCCAGCAGCTCGATCCCCGGAGAAGCTTTCTTT. Amino acids: CASSSIPGEAFF.

The sample holds a few counts of this clone. The CDR3 spells CASSGTGRDIQYF. Written as DNA, the CDR3 is TGTGCCAGCAGCGGGACGGGGAGAGACATTCAGTACTTC. The chain combines TRBV7-2 with TRBJ2-4; D is tentatively TRBD1 or TRBD2 (5 bases each). Germline V gives CDR1 SGHTA, CDR2 FQGNSA. This CDR3 contains 13 residues. Trimming cost V 5 bases and J 8 bases, with 13 bases left between them.

Comments on this clone: This same CDR3 is encoded by further DNA sequences in the sample. The chain carries TRBV11-2 and TRBJ2-3; D possibly corresponds to TRBD2 (5 bases). In germline, CDR1 is SGHAT, CDR2 FQNNGV. There are 13 residues in the CDR3. The ends were cut back, 1 base at V and 4 bases at J, with 6 bases in the middle. In DNA, the CDR3 is TGTGCCAGCAGCTTAGTCGGGGCAGATACGCAGTATTTT. It translates to CASSLVGADTQYF.

Comment on this clone: The sample has other DNA sequences that encode this CDR3 too. This sequence joins TRBV7-2 and TRBJ1-1; weak D call: TRBD1 (6 bases). The CDR3 sequence is 15 residues long. The germline CDR1 and CDR2 sequences are SGHTA and FQGNSA. Deletions cut 1 base from V and 0 bases from J, with 9 bases between. CDR3 DNA sequence: TGTGCCAGCAGCTTAGTTTCAGGGGTGAACACTGAAGCTTTCTTT. Translation: CASSLVSGVNTEAFF.

The chain carries TRBV11-2 and TRBJ2-5; no clear D. V was trimmed by 5 bases and J by 5 bases, leaving 9 bases between them. CDR1 is SGHAT and CDR2 is FQNNGV in the germline V gene. The CDR3 loop spans 12 amino acids. The CDR3 loop is CASSPRRETQYF. In nucleotides, the CDR3 is TGTGCCAGCAGCCCGAGGCGCGAGACCCAGTACTTC. Full variable domain (remainder filled in from reference TRBV11-2 and TRBJ2-5): EAGVAQSPRYKIIEKRQSVAFWCNPISGHATLYWYQQILGQGPKLLIQFQNNGVVDDSQLPKDRFSAERLKGVDSTLKIQPAKLEDSAVYLCASSPRRETQYFGPGTRLLVL.

The chain links TRBV18 to TRBJ1-2, with 7 nucleotides matching TRBD1. Germline CDR1 is KGHSH and CDR2 is LQKENI. With 3 bases clipped from V and 0 bases from J, the junction kept 7 bases outside the gene matches. This CDR3 comprises 16 residues. Written as DNA, the CDR3 is TGTGCCAGCTCACCGGACAGGACGACAGCTAACTATGGCTACACCTTC. Amino acid sequence: CASSPDRTTANYGYTF.

The chain couples TRBV30 to TRBJ2-1; the D gene is possibly TRBD1 (5 bases). The germline gives CDR1 GTSNPN, CDR2 SVGIG (reference sequence). V lost 1 base and J lost 4, with 5 bases in between. The CDR3 loop spans 12 amino acids. CDR3 nucleotide sequence: TGTGCCTGGAGTGGACAGTACAATGAGCAGTTCTTC. This encodes CAWSGQYNEQFF. Full variable domain (remainder filled in from reference TRBV30 and TRBJ2-1): SQTIHQWPATLVQPVGSPLSLECTVEGTSNPNLYWYRQAAGRGLQLLFYSVGIGQISSEVPQNLSASRPQDRQFILSSKKLLLSDSGFYLCAWSGQYNEQFFGPGTRLTVL.